Reported below is one T cell receptor beta chain. In the source study's methods: Amplification of reference gene primers was used by the study to estimate nucleated cell counts. Clones were sequenced by immunoSEQ multiplex PCR, and TCRdb holds only the in-frame ones, with some missing. V and J calls and clone size come straight from that table; D and trimming were deduced from the DNA. The sample consists of over 200,000 clones, 75% to 95% of them appearing once. This CDR3 has 15 residues. In germline, CDR1 is SGHRS, CDR2 YFSETQ. With 4 bases removed from V and 4 bases from J, the gap between germline ends came to 15 bases. Patients of the Seattle cohort, enrolled during active infection, were followed longitudinally. This sample was included in a study of blood T cell repertoires in COVID-19. Background on the study: Sites across the United States, Italy and Spain contributed samples from acute and convalescent COVID-19. Sources were T cells, B-cell-depleted T cells, or PBMCs; the material itself was cDNA or gDNA.

The sample consisted of peripheral blood. This chain links TRBV5-1 with TRBJ2-1; a possible D gene is TRBD1 (5 bases). This receptor was identified in a person aged 18 to 35 with COVID-19, enrolled during active disease. CDR3 loop: CASSIKQALYNEQFF. The CDR3 nucleotides are TGCGCCAGCAGCATAAAACAGGCTCTTTACAATGAGCAGTTCTTC.